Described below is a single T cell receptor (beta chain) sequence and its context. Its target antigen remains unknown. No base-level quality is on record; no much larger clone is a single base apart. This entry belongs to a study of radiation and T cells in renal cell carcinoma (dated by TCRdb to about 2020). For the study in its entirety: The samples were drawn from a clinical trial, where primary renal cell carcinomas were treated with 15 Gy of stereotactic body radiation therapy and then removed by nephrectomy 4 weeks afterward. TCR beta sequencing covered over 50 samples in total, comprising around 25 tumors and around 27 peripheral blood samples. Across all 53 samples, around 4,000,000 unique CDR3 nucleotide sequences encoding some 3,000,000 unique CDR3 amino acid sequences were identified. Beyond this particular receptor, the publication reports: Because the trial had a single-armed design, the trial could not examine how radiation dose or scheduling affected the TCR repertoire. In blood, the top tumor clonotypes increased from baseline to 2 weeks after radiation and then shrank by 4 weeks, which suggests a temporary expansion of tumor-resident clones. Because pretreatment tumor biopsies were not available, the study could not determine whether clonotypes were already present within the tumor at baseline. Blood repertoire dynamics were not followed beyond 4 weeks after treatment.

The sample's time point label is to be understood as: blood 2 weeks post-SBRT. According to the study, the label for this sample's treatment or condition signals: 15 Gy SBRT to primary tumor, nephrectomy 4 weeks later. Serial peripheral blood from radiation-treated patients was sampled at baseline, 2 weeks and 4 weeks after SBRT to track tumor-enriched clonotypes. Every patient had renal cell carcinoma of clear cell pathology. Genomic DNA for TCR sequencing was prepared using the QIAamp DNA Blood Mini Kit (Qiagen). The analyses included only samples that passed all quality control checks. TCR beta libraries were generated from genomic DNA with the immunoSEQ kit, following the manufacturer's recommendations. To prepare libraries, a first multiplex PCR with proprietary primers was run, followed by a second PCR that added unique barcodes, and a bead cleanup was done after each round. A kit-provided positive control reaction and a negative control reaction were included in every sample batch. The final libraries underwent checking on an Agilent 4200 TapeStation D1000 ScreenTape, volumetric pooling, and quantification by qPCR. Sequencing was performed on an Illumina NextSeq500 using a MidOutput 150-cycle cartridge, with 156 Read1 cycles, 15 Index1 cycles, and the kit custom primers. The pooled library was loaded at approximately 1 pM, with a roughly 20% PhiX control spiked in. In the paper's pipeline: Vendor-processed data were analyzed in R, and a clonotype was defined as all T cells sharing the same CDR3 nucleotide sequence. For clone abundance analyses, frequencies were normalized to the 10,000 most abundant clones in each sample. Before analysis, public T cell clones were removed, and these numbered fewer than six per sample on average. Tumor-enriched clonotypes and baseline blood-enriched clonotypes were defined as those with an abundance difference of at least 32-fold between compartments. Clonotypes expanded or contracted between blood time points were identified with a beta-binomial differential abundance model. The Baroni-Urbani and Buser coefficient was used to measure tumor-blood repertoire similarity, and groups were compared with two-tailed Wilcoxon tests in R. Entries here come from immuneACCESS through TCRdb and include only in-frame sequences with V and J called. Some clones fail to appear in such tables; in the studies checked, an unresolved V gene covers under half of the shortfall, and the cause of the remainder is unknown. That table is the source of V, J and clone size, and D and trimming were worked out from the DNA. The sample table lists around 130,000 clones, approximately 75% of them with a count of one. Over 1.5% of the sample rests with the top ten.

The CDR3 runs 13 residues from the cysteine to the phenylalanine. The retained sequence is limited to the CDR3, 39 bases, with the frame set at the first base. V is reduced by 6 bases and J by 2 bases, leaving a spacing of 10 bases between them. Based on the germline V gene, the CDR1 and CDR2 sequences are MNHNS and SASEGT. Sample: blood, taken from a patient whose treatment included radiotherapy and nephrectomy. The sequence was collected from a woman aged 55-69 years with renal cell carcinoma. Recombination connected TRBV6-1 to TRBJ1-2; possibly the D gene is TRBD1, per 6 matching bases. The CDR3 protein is CASRGGQNYGYTF. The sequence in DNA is TGTGCCAGCAGGGGCGGACAGAACTATGGCTACACCTTC.